This T cell receptor (beta chain) was captured by sequencing in a study of T cell responses to AZD1222 COVID-19 vaccine. Findings and caveats of the study: The study identified only five to seven AZD1222 recipients as seropositive at baseline.

The CDR3 runs to 17 residues. The trim removed 0 bases at V and 7 bases at J, leaving 7 bases unmatched. The assay was immunoSEQ multiplex PCR, and TCRdb's table has in-frame clones only and misses some. The table has about 15,000 clones, around 89% seen once. In the case of this clone: What it binds is unknown.

This specimen was peripheral blood, taken 28 days after the second AZD1222 dose. The J gene is TRBJ2-2, the V gene TRBV23-1, with 11 bases fitting TRBD1. TRBV23-1 is filed as an ORF, its function uncertain. The receptor was derived from an adult who received the AZD1222 COVID-19 vaccine. This CDR3 reads CASSQSSRDRGIGELFF. The CDR3 bases are TGCGCCAGCAGTCAATCCAGCCGGGACAGGGGGATCGGGGAGCTGTTTTTT.